The present T cell receptor beta chain was sequenced within a study of T cell repertoires in aging, cancer and after chemotherapy. Study-wide context: Six age groups, ranging from 30 or younger to 70 or older, included the donors. The study, taken as a whole, reports: Untreated cancer patients had significantly lower blood TCR diversity than age-matched healthy donors.

By sample share, this clonotype is medium-sized. What it binds is unknown. The CDR3 totals 18 residues. Germline V gives CDR1 SGHKS, CDR2 YYEKEE (reference sequence). Trimming removed 1 base from V and 4 bases from J, with 21 bases in between. Multiplex touch-down PCR with TRB-A/B primers amplified rearranged V-D-J TRB sequences. TCRdb re-called the multiplex PCR reads with MiXCR, one entry per CDR3 protein. The sample carries 9,300 or so distinct CDR3 sequences, about 22% recorded once. Amplification of TCR beta used genomic DNA extracted from peripheral blood. The V gene is TRBV5-5, the J gene TRBJ2-1, with D perhaps matching TRBD1 (7 bases). Input material: blood. This clonotype originated in a human donor with a blood cancer. The donor label of this sample is uncertain. CDR3 bases: TGTGCCAGCAGCTTGAATCTCCTAGCAGGGGGGTTTTACAATGAGCAGTTCTTC. Protein sequence: CASSLNLLAGGFYNEQFF. Combining the CDR3 with reference TRBV5-5 and TRBJ2-1 gives the whole variable domain DAGVTQSPTHLIKTRGQQVTLRCSPISGHKSVSWYQQVLGQGPQFIFQYYEKEERGRGNFPDRFSARQFPNYSSELNVNALLLGDSALYLCASSLNLLAGGFYNEQFFGPGTRLTVL.